The sequence of this T cell receptor (beta chain) was determined in a study of blood T cell repertoires in COVID-19. Study-level background: COVID-19 samples from acute and convalescent phases originated in the United States, Italy and Spain.

Original methodology: Estimation of nucleated cell counts relied on the amplification of reference gene primers. Clones were sequenced by immunoSEQ multiplex PCR, and TCRdb holds only the in-frame ones, with some missing. From that table come the V and J calls and clone size; the DNA was used to work out D and trimming. The sample has approximately 270,000 clones; approximately 85% are singletons. The CDR3 is made up of 14 amino acids. The junction had 2 bases not matched to a gene; V was cut back by 1 base and J by 4 bases. Looked up from germline, CDR1 is GTSNPN and CDR2 is SVGIG (reference sequence).

This rearrangement joins TRBV30 to TRBJ2-1; TRBD2 aligns across 9 bases. This sequence was found in a human donor with COVID-19, enrolled during active disease. The donor label of this sample is uncertain. Input material: peripheral blood. The DNA of the CDR3 is TGTGCCTGGAGTGAACTAGCGGGTTACAATGAGCAGTTCTTC. It codes for CAWSELAGYNEQFF.